Described below is a single T cell receptor beta chain sequence and its context. These data belong to a study of blood T cell repertoires in COVID-19. Study background: There were acute and convalescent COVID-19 samples, and they came from the United States, Italy and Spain. Sources were T cells, B-cell-depleted T cells, or PBMCs; the material itself was cDNA or gDNA.

The ends lost 5 bases at V and 1 base at J; junction bases unmatched: 1. The CDR3 runs 15 residues. Germline assignment: CDR1 SGHAT and CDR2 FQNNGV. As originally analysed: Cell counts per sample came from amplifying reference gene primers. This table comes from immunoSEQ multiplex PCR, and its TCRdb copy is limited to in-frame clones, with some not included. For V, J and clone size, that table is used; D and trimming come from the DNA. This table has about 140,000 clones, less than 85% appearing once. The V and J genes are TRBV11-2 and TRBJ2-3; 12 nucleotides align to TRBD2. The sequenced sample consisted of peripheral blood. The sequence derives from a woman older than 75 in a cohort sampled during active or convalescent COVID-19. The CDR3 here is CASSRLAGGTDTQYF. In DNA form, the CDR3 reads TGTGCCAGCAGCCGACTAGCGGGGGGCACAGATACGCAGTATTTT.